The rows below give T cell receptor beta chains drawn from one sample of a study of CD8+CD57+ T cells in acquired aplastic anemia. TCRdb re-called the reads with MiXCR, one entry per CDR3 protein. In the table there are fewer than 200,000 distinct CDR3 sequences, 71% of which are singletons. Sequencing was done on a sample of sorted CD4+, CD8+, or CD8+CD57+ T cells (not recorded which) from PBMCs. The receptors were gathered from a human donor with aplastic anemia. Each CDR3 is given with its conserved first and last residue. A D gene is named only where the DNA matches it firmly. The size field is filled for only some rows; it gives once, few, many or a size class.

D,size,J,V,length,DNA,CDR3
NA,NA,TRBJ2-1,TRBV7-9,16,TGTGCCAGCAGCTTATCCGGATCCTCCTCCCACAATGAGCAGTTCTTC,CASSLSGSSSHNEQFF
TRBD1,NA,TRBJ1-2,TRBV7-8,18,TGTGCCAGCAGCTCCTCCCTAATAGGGACAGGGCTTAACTATGGCTACACCTTC,CASSSSLIGTGLNYGYTF
TRBD2,large,TRBJ2-3,TRBV6-4,15,TGTGCCAGCAGTGACTCGACGGGGGGGCCAGATACGCAGTATTTT,CASSDSTGGPDTQYF
NA,NA,TRBJ2-3,TRBV7-3,13,TGTGCCAGCAGCCCTACAGGGCCAGATACGCAGTATTTT,CASSPTGPDTQYF
NA,NA,TRBJ2-3,TRBV9,15,TGTGCCTGCATCAGGGGGGACACTAGCACAGATACGCAGTATTTT,CACIRGDTSTDTQYF
TRBD1,NA,TRBJ2-5,TRBV15,19,TGTGCCACCAGCAGAGGGTTGGGGGCAGGGGGATCCCTTCAAGAGACCCAGTACTTC,CATSRGLGAGGSLQETQYF
NA,NA,TRBJ1-6,TRBV2,14,TGTGCCAGCAGTGGGGGACGGTCTGATTCACCCCTCCACTTT,CASSGGRSDSPLHF
TRBD1,NA,TRBJ1-2,TRBV20-1,14,TGCAGTGCTAGAGGGGGACAGGGACGGGGCGGCTACACCTTC,CSARGGQGRGGYTF
NA,NA,TRBJ1-1,TRBV19,13,TGTGCCAGTCGGCGGGGGAGGAACACTGAAGCTTTCTTT,CASRRGRNTEAFF
TRBD2,NA,TRBJ2-1,TRBV6-4,15,TGTGCCAGCAGTGACTCTCCGGGGGGATACAATGAGCGGTTCTTC,CASSDSPGGYNERFF
NA,NA,TRBJ2-1,TRBV11-2,14,TGTGCCAGCAGCTTAGCTGGTCCAAACAATGAGCAGTTCTTC,CASSLAGPNNEQFF
NA,NA,TRBJ2-3,TRBV25-1,15,TGTGCCAGCAGTGAACGTGCAGTGAGCACAGATACGCAGTATTTT,CASSERAVSTDTQYF
NA,few,TRBJ2-5,TRBV6-5,13,TGTGCCAGCAGCTCCGAGCTCGGGGAGACCCAGTACTTC,CASSSELGETQYF
NA,NA,TRBJ2-7,TRBV20-1,13,TGCAGTGCTAGAGATAGGACTAACTACGAGCAGTACTTC,CSARDRTNYEQYF
NA,NA,TRBJ1-5,TRBV10-1,13,TGCGCCCCAACCGGGACGCGGTGGGTTCCCCAGCGTTTT,CAPTGTRWVPQRF
NA,NA,TRBJ1-2,TRBV7-8,14,TGTGCCAGCAGCTTAGGCGGCAGGGAATATGGCTACACCTTC,CASSLGGREYGYTF
TRBD1,few,TRBJ2-7,TRBV7-9,14,TGTGCCAGCGGATCCGGGACAGGGGGCGACGAGCAGTACTTC,CASGSGTGGDEQYF
TRBD1,NA,TRBJ2-7,TRBV9,16,TGTGCCAGCAGCCCGCGGACGGGACAGGGTGCCTACGAGCAGTACTTC,CASSPRTGQGAYEQYF
NA,NA,TRBJ2-3,TRBV6-6,12,TGTGCCAGCACTCGGAGCACAGATACGCAGTATTTT,CASTRSTDTQYF
TRBD1,few,TRBJ2-1,TRBV7-8,17,TGTGCCAGCAGCTATAGGACAGGGGGGGTCTCCTACAATGAGCAGTTCTTC,CASSYRTGGVSYNEQFF
TRBD2,NA,TRBJ2-3,TRBV20-1,12,TGCAGGGCTAGCGGGAGTGCAGATACGCAGTATTTT,CRASGSADTQYF
NA,few,TRBJ2-7,TRBV7-2,15,TGTGCCAGCAGCTTAGCAGGGACGGCCTCCTACGAGCAGTACTTC,CASSLAGTASYEQYF
TRBD2,few,TRBJ2-7,TRBV7-8,15,TGTGCCAGCAGCTTATTAGCGGGAGACCCCTACGAGCAGTACTTC,CASSLLAGDPYEQYF
NA,NA,TRBJ1-2,TRBV29-1,13,TGCAGCGTTGAACCAACAGGTCGTCGAAGCTACACCTTC,CSVEPTGRRSYTF
NA,NA,TRBJ2-5,TRBV7-9,13,TGTGCCAGCAGGTCGGCGGTGCAAGAGACCCAGTACTTC,CASRSAVQETQYF